This TCR beta chain originates from a study of blood T cell repertoires in COVID-19. About the research overall: Samples came from the United States, Italy and Spain, spanning acute and convalescent COVID-19. T cells, B-cell-depleted T cells, or PBMCs provided the cDNA or gDNA that served as material.

The sample holds a few counts of this clone. Sequencing was performed with immunoSEQ multiplex PCR; in TCRdb, only in-frame clones are kept and a portion is missing. Of 200,000 to 250,000 clones in the sample, 86% were seen once. The CDR3 length is 15 residues. Trimming removed 3 bases from V and 4 bases from J, with 15 bases in between. The germline V gene encodes CDR1 SGHDN and CDR2 FVKESK. This clonotype was sampled from a man younger than 45 who had recovered from COVID-19. Material: peripheral blood. The chain recombines TRBV14 with TRBJ2-5; weak D call: TRBD2 (5 bases). CDR3 sequence: CASSHLAGLGETQYF. For the CDR3, the DNA is TGTGCCAGCAGCCACCTAGCCGGACTGGGAGAGACCCAGTACTTC.